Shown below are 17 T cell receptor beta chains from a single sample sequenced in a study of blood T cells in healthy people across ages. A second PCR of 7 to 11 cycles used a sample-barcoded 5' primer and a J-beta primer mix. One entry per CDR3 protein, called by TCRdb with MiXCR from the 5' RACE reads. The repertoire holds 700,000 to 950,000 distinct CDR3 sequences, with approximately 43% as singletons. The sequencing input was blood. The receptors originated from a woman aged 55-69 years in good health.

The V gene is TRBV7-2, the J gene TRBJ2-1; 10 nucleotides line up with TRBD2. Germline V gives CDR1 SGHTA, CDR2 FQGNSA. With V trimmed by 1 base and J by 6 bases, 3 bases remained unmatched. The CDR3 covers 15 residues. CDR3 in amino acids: CASSLVSGGTNEQFF. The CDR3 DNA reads TGTGCCAGCAGCTTAGTTAGCGGGGGGACCAATGAGCAGTTCTTC.

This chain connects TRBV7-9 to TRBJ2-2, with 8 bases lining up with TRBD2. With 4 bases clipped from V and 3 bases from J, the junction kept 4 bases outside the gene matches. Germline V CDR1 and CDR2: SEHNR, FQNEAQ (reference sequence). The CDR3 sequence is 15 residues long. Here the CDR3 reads CASSSGLGYTGELFF. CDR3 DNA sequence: TGTGCCAGCAGCTCGGGACTAGGATACACCGGGGAGCTGTTTTTT.

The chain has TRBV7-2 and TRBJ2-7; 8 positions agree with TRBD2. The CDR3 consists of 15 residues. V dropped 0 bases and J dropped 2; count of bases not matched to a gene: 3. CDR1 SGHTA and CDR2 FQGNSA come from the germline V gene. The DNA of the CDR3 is TGTGCCAGCAGCTTAGCCTTCGGGAGGGCCTACGAGCAGTACTTC. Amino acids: CASSLAFGRAYEQYF.

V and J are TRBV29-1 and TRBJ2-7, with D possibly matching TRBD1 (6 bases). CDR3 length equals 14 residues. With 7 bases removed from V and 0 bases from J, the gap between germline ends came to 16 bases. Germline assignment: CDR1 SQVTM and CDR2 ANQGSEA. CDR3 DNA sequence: TGCAGCGGGTGGACAGATCCGAGCTCCTACGAGCAGTACTTC. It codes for CSGWTDPSSYEQYF.

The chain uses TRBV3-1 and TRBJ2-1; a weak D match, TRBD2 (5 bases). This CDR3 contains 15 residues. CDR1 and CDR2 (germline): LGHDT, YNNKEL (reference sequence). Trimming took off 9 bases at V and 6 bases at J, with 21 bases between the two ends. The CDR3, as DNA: TGTGCCAGTAGACCTCAGGAGGCTTACCGCAATGAGCAGTTCTTC. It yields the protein CASRPQEAYRNEQFF.

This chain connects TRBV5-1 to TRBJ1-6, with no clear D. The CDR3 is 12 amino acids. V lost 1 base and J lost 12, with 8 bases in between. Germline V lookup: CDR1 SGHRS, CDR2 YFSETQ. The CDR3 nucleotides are TGCGCCAGCAGCTTGAGGGAGGGACCCCTCCACTTT. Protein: CASSLREGPLHF. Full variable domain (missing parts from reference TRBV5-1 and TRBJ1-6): KAGVTQTPRYLIKTRGQQVTLSCSPISGHRSVSWYQQTPGQGLQFLFEYFSETQRNKGNFPGRFSGRQFSNSRSEMNVSTLELGDSALYLCASSLREGPLHFGNGTRLTVT.

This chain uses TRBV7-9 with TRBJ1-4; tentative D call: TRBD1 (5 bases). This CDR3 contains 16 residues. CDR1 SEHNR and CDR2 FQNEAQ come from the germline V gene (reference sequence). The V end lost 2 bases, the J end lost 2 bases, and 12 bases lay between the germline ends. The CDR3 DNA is TGTGCCAGCAGCTTAACCAGGGTAGCGACTAATGAAAAACTGTTTTTT. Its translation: CASSLTRVATNEKLFF. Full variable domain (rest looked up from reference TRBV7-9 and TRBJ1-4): DTGVSQNPRHKITKRGQNVTFRCDPISEHNRLYWYRQTLGQGPEFLTYFQNEAQLEKSRLLSDRFSAERPKGSFSTLEIQRTEQGDSAMYLCASSLTRVATNEKLFFGSGTQLSVL.

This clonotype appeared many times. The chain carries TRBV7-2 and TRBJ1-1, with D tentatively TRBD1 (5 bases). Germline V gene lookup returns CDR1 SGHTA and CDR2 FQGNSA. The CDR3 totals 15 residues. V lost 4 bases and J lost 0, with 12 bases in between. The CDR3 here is CASSSNGHMNTEAFF. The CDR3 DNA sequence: TGTGCCAGCAGCTCAAACGGACACATGAACACTGAAGCTTTCTTT.

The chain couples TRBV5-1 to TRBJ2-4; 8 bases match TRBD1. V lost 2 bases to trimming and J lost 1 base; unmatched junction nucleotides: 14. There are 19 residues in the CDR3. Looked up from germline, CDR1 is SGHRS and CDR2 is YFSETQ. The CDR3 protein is CASSLLTSGGESAKNIQYF. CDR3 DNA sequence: TGCGCCAGCAGCTTACTCACGTCAGGGGGCGAAAGCGCCAAAAACATTCAGTACTTC.

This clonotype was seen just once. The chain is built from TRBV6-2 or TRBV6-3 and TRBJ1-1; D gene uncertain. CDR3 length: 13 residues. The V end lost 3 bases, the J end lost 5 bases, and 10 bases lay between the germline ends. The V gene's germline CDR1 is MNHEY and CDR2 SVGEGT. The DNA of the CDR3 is TGTGCCAGCAGTTATACCGGCGGGACTGAAGCTTTCTTT. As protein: CASSYTGGTEAFF.

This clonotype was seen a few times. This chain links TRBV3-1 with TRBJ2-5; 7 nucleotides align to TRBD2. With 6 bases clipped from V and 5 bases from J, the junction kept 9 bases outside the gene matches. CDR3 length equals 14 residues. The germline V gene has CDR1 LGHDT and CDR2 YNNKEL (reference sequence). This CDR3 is CASRPGLRRETQYF. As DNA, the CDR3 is TGTGCCAGCAGACCGGGACTACGCCGTGAGACCCAGTACTTC.

The CDR3 nucleotides are TGTGCCAGCAGGGCAAAACTAGCGGGAGGGCGGTACGAGCAGTACTTC. Translating it yields CASRAKLAGGRYEQYF. V and J are TRBV2 and TRBJ2-7; 13 bases map to TRBD2. Germline lookup yields CDR1 SNHLY and CDR2 FYNNEI. The CDR3 length is 16 residues. The J segment lost 4 bases and the V segment lost 6 bases, leaving 9 bases of the junction unmatched.

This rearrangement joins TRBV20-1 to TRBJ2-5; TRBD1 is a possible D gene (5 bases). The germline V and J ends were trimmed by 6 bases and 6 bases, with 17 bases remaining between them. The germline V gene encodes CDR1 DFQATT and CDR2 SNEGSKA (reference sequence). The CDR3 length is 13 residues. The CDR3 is CSAEDSHRQTQYF. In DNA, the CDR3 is TGCAGTGCAGAAGACAGCCATCGTCAGACCCAGTACTTC.

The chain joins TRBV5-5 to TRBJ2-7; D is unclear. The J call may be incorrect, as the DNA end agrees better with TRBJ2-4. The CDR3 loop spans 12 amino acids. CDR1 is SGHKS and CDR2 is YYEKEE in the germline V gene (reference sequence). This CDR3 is CASSLVVNIQYF. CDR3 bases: TGTGCCAGCAGCTTGGTAGTGAACATTCAGTACTTC.

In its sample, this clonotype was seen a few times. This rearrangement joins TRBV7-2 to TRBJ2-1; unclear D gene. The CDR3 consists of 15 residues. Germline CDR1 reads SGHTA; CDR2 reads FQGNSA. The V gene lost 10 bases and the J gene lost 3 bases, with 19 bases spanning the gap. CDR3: CATAANTGNYNEQFF. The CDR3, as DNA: TGTGCCACAGCAGCGAACACCGGAAACTACAATGAGCAGTTCTTC.

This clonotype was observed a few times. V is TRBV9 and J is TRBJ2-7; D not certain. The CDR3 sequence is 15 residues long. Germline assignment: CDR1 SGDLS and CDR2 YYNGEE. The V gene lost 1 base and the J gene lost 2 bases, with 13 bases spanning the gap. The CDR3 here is CASSVLARSPYEQYF. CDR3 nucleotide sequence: TGTGCCAGCAGCGTACTTGCCAGGTCCCCCTACGAGCAGTACTTC.

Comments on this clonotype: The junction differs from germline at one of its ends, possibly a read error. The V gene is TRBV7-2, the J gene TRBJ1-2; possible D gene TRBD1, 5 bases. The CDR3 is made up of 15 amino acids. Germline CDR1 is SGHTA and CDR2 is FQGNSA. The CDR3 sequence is CASSLAIRGAYGYTF. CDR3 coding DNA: TGTGCCAGCAGTTTAGCAATTCGGGGCGCCTATGGCTACACCTTC.